The next 27 T cell receptor beta chains were all read from a single sample in a study of blood T cell repertoires in COVID-19. The protocol was immunoSEQ multiplex PCR, while the TCRdb copy is restricted to in-frame clones and leaves out a portion. The data contain 140,000 or so clones, 75% to 85% of them seen just once; the ten biggest clones take up 10%. Sequencing was performed on peripheral blood. These receptors were collected from a man aged 60 to 69 with active or convalescent COVID-19.

The J gene is TRBJ2-7, the V gene TRBV7-2, with 7 bases aligning to TRBD1. Trimming took 5 bases from V and 0 from J; bases not matched to a gene: 7. Germline V gene sequence: CDR1 SGHTA, CDR2 FQGNSA. The CDR3 runs to 15 residues. DNA for the CDR3: TGTGCCAGCAGCCCCGGTAGACAGGGCTCCTACGAGCAGTACTTC. Protein sequence: CASSPGRQGSYEQYF. The variable domain in full, completed from reference TRBV7-2 and TRBJ2-7, reads GAGVSQSPSNKVTEKGKDVELRCDPISGHTALYWYRQSLGQGLEFLIYFQGNSAPDKSGLPSDRFSAERTGGSVSTLTIQRTQQEDSAVYLCASSPGRQGSYEQYFGPGTRLTVT.

This clone appeared once. The CDR3 loop reads CAWSAGGARYEQFF. In DNA, the CDR3 is TGTGCCTGGAGTGCCGGGGGGGCCAGGTATGAGCAGTTCTTC. V and J are TRBV30 and TRBJ2-1; 8 positions match TRBD2. The J segment lost 8 bases and the V segment lost 1 base, leaving 7 bases of the junction unmatched. CDR1 and CDR2 from the germline V gene are GTSNPN and SVGIG (reference sequence). The CDR3 runs 14 residues.

This clone was seen ten or more times. This rearrangement joins TRBV18 to TRBJ2-1; 12 positions match TRBD2. The V gene's germline CDR1 is KGHSH and CDR2 LQKENI. V trimming: 5 bases; J trimming: 3 bases; junction bases outside the gene matches: 5. CDR3 length: 16 residues. CDR3 sequence: CASSSRTSGDYNEQFF. Written as DNA, the CDR3 is TGTGCCAGCTCATCCCGGACTAGCGGGGACTACAATGAGCAGTTCTTC.

The rearrangement joins TRBV27 to TRBJ2-7; TRBD1 matches 7 bases. Germline-derived CDR1 and CDR2 are MNHEY and SMNVEV (reference sequence). This CDR3 comprises 18 residues. V gave up 2 bases and J gave up 0 bases; unmatched junction bases: 13. The CDR3 is CASSLVGTGAQSSYEQYV. CDR3 in DNA: TGTGCCAGCAGTTTAGTGGGAACAGGGGCTCAAAGCTCCTACGAGCAGTACGTC.

This sequence joins TRBV2 and TRBJ1-2; 8 nucleotides line up with TRBD1. This CDR3 region has 14 residues. Germline assignment: CDR1 SNHLY and CDR2 FYNNEI. V lost 7 bases, J lost 5 bases, and 9 bases stayed unmatched. The CDR3 coding sequence is TGTGCCAGCACCGGGGACAGGTCTTCTTATGGCTACACCTTC. Translation gives CASTGDRSSYGYTF.

The rearrangement links TRBV20-1 to TRBJ2-7, with a tentative D call TRBD2 (5 bases). This CDR3 spans 11 amino acids. V lost 0 bases and J lost 9, with 9 bases in between. Looked up from germline, CDR1 is DFQATT and CDR2 is SNEGSKA (reference sequence). Here the CDR3 reads CSARDSSGQYF. DNA of the CDR3: TGCAGTGCTAGAGATTCGAGCGGGCAGTACTTC.

V is TRBV11-2 and J is TRBJ1-2; D may be TRBD1 (5 bases). There are 14 residues in the CDR3. Germline CDR1 SGHAT, CDR2 FQNNGV. V lost 1 base and J 8 bases, leaving 14 bases between the germline ends. The CDR3 loop is CASSLGGTGAGYTF. DNA of the CDR3: TGTGCCAGCAGCTTAGGGGGCACGGGAGCGGGCTACACCTTC.

The chain links TRBV6-2 or TRBV6-3 to TRBJ1-5; no clear D. Trimming cost V 2 bases and J 0 bases, with 8 bases left between them. This CDR3 has 15 residues. Germline V gives CDR1 MNHEY, CDR2 SVGEGT. CDR3 in amino acids: CASSYEVNSNQPQHF. CDR3 bases: TGTGCCAGCAGTTACGAGGTTAATAGCAATCAGCCCCAGCATTTT.

This chain links TRBV6-5 with TRBJ1-2; TRBD1 matches at 8 bases. The CDR3 contains 15 residues. Trimming cost V 7 bases and J 2 bases; bases outside gene matches: 9. The germline V gene has CDR1 MNHEY and CDR2 SVGAGI. CDR3 region: CASTPRWTGNYGYTF. DNA for the CDR3: TGTGCCAGCACCCCAAGATGGACAGGGAACTATGGCTACACCTTC.

This clone has a handful of counts. The CDR3 DNA reads TGTGCCAGCAGCTTAGCGAGAACTAGCGGGGGCCCGAACACCGGGGAGCTGTTTTTT. Translated, it gives CASSLARTSGGPNTGELFF. The chain joins TRBV7-2 to TRBJ2-2; 11 bases match TRBD2. The CDR3 runs 19 residues. Germline assignment: CDR1 SGHTA and CDR2 FQGNSA. The V segment lost 0 bases and the J segment 0 bases; nucleotides outside the gene matches: 6.

This clone showed up just a few times. This same CDR3 is encoded by further DNA sequences in the sample. This chain links TRBV3-1 (or the pseudogene TRBV3-2) with TRBJ1-5; D uncertain. The CDR3 contains 13 residues. CDR1 is LGHDT, CDR2 YNNKEL, per germline (reference sequence). V was cut by 5 bases and J by 0 bases, with 5 bases left in between. The DNA for the CDR3 is TGTGCCAGCAGCAGAGGTAGCAATCAGCCCCAGCATTTT. Amino acid sequence: CASSRGSNQPQHF.

This chain joins TRBV5-6 and TRBJ2-2; 13 bases align to TRBD2. With 4 bases clipped from V and 7 bases from J, the junction kept 7 bases outside the gene matches. Germline CDR1 reads SGHDT; CDR2 reads YYEEEE. CDR3 length equals 16 residues. CDR3 DNA sequence: TGTGCCAGCAGCACGGGGACTAGCGGGACGGTCGGGGAGCTGTTTTTT. Its translation: CASSTGTSGTVGELFF. The full variable domain, completed using reference TRBV5-6 and TRBJ2-2, is DAGVTQSPTHLIKTRGQQVTLRCSPKSGHDTVSWYQQALGQGPQFIFQYYEEEERQRGNFPDRFSGHQFPNYSSELNVNALLLGDSALYLCASSTGTSGTVGELFFGEGSRLTVL.

The CDR3 bases are TGTGCCAGCAGCTCGGACACTGAAGCTTTCTTT. This translates into CASSSDTEAFF. The chain links TRBV7-9 to TRBJ1-1; no reliable D call. Germline CDR1 reads SEHNR; CDR2 reads FQNEAQ (reference sequence). V was clipped by 4 bases and J by 3 bases, with 3 bases between them. CDR3 size: 11 residues.

The rearrangement links TRBV28 to TRBJ2-7, with 10 positions matching TRBD1. V dropped 4 bases and J dropped 7; count of bases not matched to a gene: 4. Germline V gene sequence: CDR1 MDHEN, CDR2 SYDVKM. CDR3 length: 13 residues. The DNA of the CDR3 is TGTGCCAGCAGTTCCGGACAGGGGGGGGAGCAGTACTTC. Its protein is CASSSGQGGEQYF.

V gene TRBV19 combines with J gene TRBJ2-1, with 12 bases aligning to TRBD2. The ends lost 2 bases at V and 4 bases at J; junction bases unmatched: 12. This CDR3 is 19 amino acids long. Germline V CDR1 and CDR2: LNHDA, SQIVND (reference sequence). The CDR3 loop is CASSIPTSGSFGGYNEQFF. CDR3 coding DNA: TGTGCCAGTAGTATACCGACTAGCGGGAGTTTCGGCGGGTACAATGAGCAGTTCTTC.

The chain joins TRBV11-3 to TRBJ1-6; the D is unclear. This CDR3 region has 15 residues. Looked up from germline, CDR1 is SGHNT and CDR2 is YENEEA. Trimming took off 2 bases at V and 6 bases at J, with 11 bases between the two ends. The CDR3: CASSLSSGSNSPLHF. Written as DNA, the CDR3 is TGTGCCAGCAGCTTAAGTTCTGGCAGTAATTCACCCCTCCACTTT.

The chain links TRBV11-3 to TRBJ2-3; the D gene is possibly TRBD1 (5 bases). Germline V CDR1 and CDR2: SGHNT, YENEEA. V was cut by 5 bases and J by 1 base, with 13 bases left in between. The CDR3 loop spans 15 amino acids. CDR3 loop: CASSAIGRGTDTQYF. Written as DNA, the CDR3 is TGTGCCAGCAGCGCCATTGGCAGGGGCACAGATACGCAGTATTTT.

V gene TRBV5-5 combines with J gene TRBJ1-5; D ambiguous. This CDR3 has 14 residues. The V end lost 6 bases, the J end lost 1 base, and 11 bases lay between the germline ends. In germline, CDR1 is SGHKS, CDR2 YYEKEE (reference sequence). The CDR3 spells CASNQILSNQPQHF. Here the CDR3 DNA reads TGTGCCAGCAATCAGATCCTCAGCAATCAGCCCCAGCATTTT.

This chain links TRBV15 with TRBJ1-5, with TRBD1 matching 7 bases. Trimming took 0 bases from V and 12 from J; bases not matched to a gene: 8. CDR3 length: 14 amino acids. The germline V gene encodes CDR1 LNHNV and CDR2 YYDKDF (reference sequence). The CDR3 loop is CATSRDKTGLGQHF. The CDR3 DNA reads as TGTGCCACCAGCAGAGACAAGACAGGGTTGGGCCAGCATTTT.

CDR3 in amino acids: CASSPITERGPWNEQFF. The CDR3 DNA follows: TGTGCCAGCAGTCCCATTACCGAGCGGGGGCCTTGGAATGAGCAGTTCTTC. This chain links TRBV6-2 or TRBV6-3 with TRBJ2-1, with TRBD2 matching over 8 bases. CDR3 length: 17 amino acids. The germline CDR1 and CDR2 sequences are MNHEY and SVGEGT. Losses at the gene ends were 5 bases for V and 7 bases for J; bases not matched to a gene: 16.

This clone was found once. The chain couples TRBV14 to TRBJ1-1; D uncertain. This CDR3 is built from 13 residues. The germline CDR1 and CDR2 sequences are SGHDN and FVKESK. V was shortened by 3 bases and J by 5 bases, with 10 bases between the two germline ends. The CDR3, as DNA: TGTGCCAGCAGCCAGACACGAGGGACTGAAGCTTTCTTT. It translates to CASSQTRGTEAFF.

V is TRBV29-1 and J is TRBJ2-3, with TRBD2 as a possible D gene (7 bases). Germline CDR1 reads SQVTM; CDR2 reads ANQGSEA. Trimming cost V 6 bases and J 2 bases, with 21 bases left between them. This CDR3 spans 16 amino acids. The CDR3 here is CSVGGAGPPSTDTQYF. CDR3 in DNA: TGCAGCGTGGGGGGGGCTGGCCCCCCTTCCACAGATACGCAGTATTTT.

This clone was observed once. This chain uses TRBV5-1 with TRBJ2-3; 13 positions agree with TRBD2. Germline V gene sequence: CDR1 SGHRS, CDR2 YFSETQ. This CDR3 comprises 17 residues. With V trimmed by 3 bases and J by 0 bases, 4 bases remained unmatched. The DNA for the CDR3 is TGCGCCAGCAGCTGGGGACTAGCGGGGCCTAGCACAGATACGCAGTATTTT. It translates to CASSWGLAGPSTDTQYF. The full variable domain, in which reference TRBV5-1 and TRBJ2-3 provide the parts outside the CDR3, is KAGVTQTPRYLIKTRGQQVTLSCSPISGHRSVSWYQQTPGQGLQFLFEYFSETQRNKGNFPGRFSGRQFSNSRSEMNVSTLELGDSALYLCASSWGLAGPSTDTQYFGPGTRLTVL.

The rearrangement uses TRBV3-1 (or the pseudogene TRBV3-2) and TRBJ2-7; tentative D call: TRBD1 (6 bases). Trimming removed 4 bases from V and 4 bases from J, with 14 bases in between. This CDR3 has 14 residues. CDR1 is LGHDT, CDR2 YNNKEL, per germline (reference sequence). The chain's CDR3 is CASSPAGASYEQYV. In nucleotides, the CDR3 is TGTGCCAGCAGCCCGGCAGGGGCTAGTTACGAGCAGTACGTC.

The chain couples TRBV19 to TRBJ1-1; 7 bases map to TRBD1. The CDR3 covers 13 residues. The V and J ends lost 7 bases and 4 bases, in that order; junction bases with no gene match: 6. Germline V gives CDR1 LNHDA, CDR2 SQIVND (reference sequence). In DNA form, the CDR3 reads TGTGCCAGTACTGCGACAGGGTCCACTGAAGCTTTCTTT. It codes for CASTATGSTEAFF.

The rearrangement uses TRBV11-3 and TRBJ1-1, with a possible D match to TRBD1 (5 bases). The CDR3 has 15 amino acids. Trimming stripped 6 bases from V and 4 bases from J, with 18 bases between. Germline assignment: CDR1 SGHNT and CDR2 YENEEA. Here the CDR3 reads CASSEGTRVGTEAFF. The CDR3 DNA follows: TGTGCCAGCAGTGAAGGTACCAGGGTCGGCACTGAAGCTTTCTTT.

This chain joins TRBV7-2 and TRBJ1-4; no definite D call. CDR1 and CDR2 from the germline V gene are SGHTA and FQGNSA. Trimming removed 2 bases from V and 4 bases from J, with 11 bases in between. CDR3 size: 15 residues. The chain's CDR3 is CASSLRSGLNEKLFF. DNA of the CDR3: TGTGCCAGCAGCTTAAGAAGCGGCCTTAATGAAAAACTGTTTTTT. The variable domain in full, completed from reference TRBV7-2 and TRBJ1-4, reads GAGVSQSPSNKVTEKGKDVELRCDPISGHTALYWYRQSLGQGLEFLIYFQGNSAPDKSGLPSDRFSAERTGGSVSTLTIQRTQQEDSAVYLCASSLRSGLNEKLFFGSGTQLSVL.